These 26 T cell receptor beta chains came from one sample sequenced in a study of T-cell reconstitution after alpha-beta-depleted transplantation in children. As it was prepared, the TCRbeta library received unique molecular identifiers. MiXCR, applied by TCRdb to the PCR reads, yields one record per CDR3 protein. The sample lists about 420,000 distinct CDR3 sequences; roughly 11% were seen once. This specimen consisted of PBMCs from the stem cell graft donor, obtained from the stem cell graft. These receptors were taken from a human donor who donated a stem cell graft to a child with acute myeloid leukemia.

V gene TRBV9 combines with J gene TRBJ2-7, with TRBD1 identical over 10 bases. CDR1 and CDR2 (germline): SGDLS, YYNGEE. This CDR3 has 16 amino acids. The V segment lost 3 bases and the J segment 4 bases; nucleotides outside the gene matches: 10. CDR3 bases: TGTGCCAGCAGCGCCGGATATGGACAGGGGGATTACGAGCAGTACTTC. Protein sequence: CASSAGYGQGDYEQYF. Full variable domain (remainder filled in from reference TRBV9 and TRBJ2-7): DSGVTQTPKHLITATGQRVTLRCSPRSGDLSVYWYQQSLDQGLQFLIQYYNGEERAKGNILERFSAQQFPDLHSELNLSSLELGDSALYFCASSAGYGQGDYEQYFGPGTRLTVT.

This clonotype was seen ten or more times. The DNA for the CDR3 is TGCGCCAGCAGTGAGTACTGGGCGCACGAGCAGTACTTC. It encodes CASSEYWAHEQYF. This chain links TRBV10-2 with TRBJ2-7; no firm D call. V was trimmed by 1 base and J by 5 bases, leaving 9 bases between them. Germline V lookup: CDR1 WSHSY, CDR2 SAAADI. The CDR3 spans 13 residues.

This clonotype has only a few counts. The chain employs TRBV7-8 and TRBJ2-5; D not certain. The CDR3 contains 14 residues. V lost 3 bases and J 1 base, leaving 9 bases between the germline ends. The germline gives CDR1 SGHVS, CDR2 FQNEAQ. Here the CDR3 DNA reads TGTGCCAGCAGCTTTTTACAGACCCAAGAGACCCAGTACTTC. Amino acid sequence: CASSFLQTQETQYF.

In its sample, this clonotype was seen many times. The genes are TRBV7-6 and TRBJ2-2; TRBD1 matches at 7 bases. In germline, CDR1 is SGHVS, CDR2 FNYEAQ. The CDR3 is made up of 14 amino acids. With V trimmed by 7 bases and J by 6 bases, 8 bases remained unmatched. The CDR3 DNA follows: TGTGCCAGCACCTCTAGGGGGCAGCCCGGGGAGCTGTTTTTT. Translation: CASTSRGQPGELFF.

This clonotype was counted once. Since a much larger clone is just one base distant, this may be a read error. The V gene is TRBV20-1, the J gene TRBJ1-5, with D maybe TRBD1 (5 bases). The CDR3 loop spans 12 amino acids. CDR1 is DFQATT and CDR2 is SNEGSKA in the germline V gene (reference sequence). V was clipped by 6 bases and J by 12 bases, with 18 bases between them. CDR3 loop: CSAGDRLMGQHF. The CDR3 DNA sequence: TGCAGTGCGGGGGACCGGCTTATGGGCCAGCATTTT.

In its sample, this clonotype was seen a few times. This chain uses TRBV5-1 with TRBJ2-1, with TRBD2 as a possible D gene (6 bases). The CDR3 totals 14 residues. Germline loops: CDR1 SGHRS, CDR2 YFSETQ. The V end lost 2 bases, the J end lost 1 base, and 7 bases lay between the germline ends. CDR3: CASSFRESYNEQFF. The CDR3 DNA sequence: TGCGCCAGCAGCTTTCGGGAGTCCTACAATGAGCAGTTCTTC.

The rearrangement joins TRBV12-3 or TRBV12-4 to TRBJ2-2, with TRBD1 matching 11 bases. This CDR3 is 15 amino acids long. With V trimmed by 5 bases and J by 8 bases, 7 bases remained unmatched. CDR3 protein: CASSDGDRGTGELFF. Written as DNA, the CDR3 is TGTGCCAGCAGTGATGGGGACAGGGGGACTGGGGAGCTGTTTTTT.

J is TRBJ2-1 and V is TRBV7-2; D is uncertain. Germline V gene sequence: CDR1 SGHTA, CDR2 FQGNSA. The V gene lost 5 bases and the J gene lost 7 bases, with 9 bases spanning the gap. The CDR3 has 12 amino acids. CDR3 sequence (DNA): TGTGCCAGCAGCGGCGACCGGAATGAGCAGTTCTTC. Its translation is CASSGDRNEQFF. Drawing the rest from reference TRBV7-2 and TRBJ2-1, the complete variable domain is GAGVSQSPSNKVTEKGKDVELRCDPISGHTALYWYRQSLGQGLEFLIYFQGNSAPDKSGLPSDRFSAERTGGSVSTLTIQRTQQEDSAVYLCASSGDRNEQFFGPGTRLTVL.

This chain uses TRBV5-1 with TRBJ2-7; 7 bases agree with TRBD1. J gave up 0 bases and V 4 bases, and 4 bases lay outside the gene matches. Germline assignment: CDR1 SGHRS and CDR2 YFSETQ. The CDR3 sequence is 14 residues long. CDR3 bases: TGCGCCAGCAGCACAGGGGCCAGCTCCTACGAGCAGTACTTC. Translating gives CASSTGASSYEQYF.

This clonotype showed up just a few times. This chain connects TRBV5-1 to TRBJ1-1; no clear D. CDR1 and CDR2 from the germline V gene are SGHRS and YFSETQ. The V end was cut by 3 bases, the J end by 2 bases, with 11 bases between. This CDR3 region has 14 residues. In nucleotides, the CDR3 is TGCGCCAGCAGCTCCATCTCACCTAACACTGAAGCTTTCTTT. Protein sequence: CASSSISPNTEAFF.

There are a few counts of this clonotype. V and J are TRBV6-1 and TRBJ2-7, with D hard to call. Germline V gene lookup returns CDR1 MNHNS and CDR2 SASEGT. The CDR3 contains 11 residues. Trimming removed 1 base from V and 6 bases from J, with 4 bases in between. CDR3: CASSEETEQYV. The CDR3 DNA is TGTGCCAGCAGTGAAGAGACCGAGCAGTACGTC.

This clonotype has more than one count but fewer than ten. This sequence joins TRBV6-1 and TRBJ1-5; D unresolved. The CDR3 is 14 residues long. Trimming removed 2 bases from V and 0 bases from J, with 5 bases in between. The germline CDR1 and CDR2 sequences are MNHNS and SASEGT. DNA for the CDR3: TGTGCCAGCAGTGAACAATATAGCAATCAGCCCCAGCATTTT. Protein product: CASSEQYSNQPQHF.

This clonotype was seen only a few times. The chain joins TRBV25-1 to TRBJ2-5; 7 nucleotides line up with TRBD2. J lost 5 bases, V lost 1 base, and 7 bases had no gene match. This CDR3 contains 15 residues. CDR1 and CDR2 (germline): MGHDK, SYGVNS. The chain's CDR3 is CASSEWGGMGETQYF. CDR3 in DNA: TGTGCCAGCAGTGAATGGGGGGGGATGGGCGAGACCCAGTACTTC.

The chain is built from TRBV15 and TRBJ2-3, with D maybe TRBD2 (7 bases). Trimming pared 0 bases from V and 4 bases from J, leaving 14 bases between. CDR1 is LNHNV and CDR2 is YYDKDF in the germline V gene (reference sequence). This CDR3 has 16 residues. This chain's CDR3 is CATSRDSAGAPDTQYF. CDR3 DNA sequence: TGTGCCACCAGCAGAGATTCGGCGGGGGCCCCAGATACGCAGTATTTT.

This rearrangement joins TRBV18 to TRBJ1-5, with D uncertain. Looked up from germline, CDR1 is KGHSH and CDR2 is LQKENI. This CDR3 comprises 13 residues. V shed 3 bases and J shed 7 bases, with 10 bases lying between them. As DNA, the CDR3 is TGTGCCAGCTCACCGGACTATCAGCAGCCCCAGCATTTT. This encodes CASSPDYQQPQHF.

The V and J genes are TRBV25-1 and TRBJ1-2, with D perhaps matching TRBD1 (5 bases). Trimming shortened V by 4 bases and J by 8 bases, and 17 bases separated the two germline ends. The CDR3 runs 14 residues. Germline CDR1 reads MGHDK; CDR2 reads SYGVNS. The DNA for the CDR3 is TGTGCCAGCAGTGTCAACAGGCTAAACGGCGGCTACACCTTC. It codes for CASSVNRLNGGYTF.

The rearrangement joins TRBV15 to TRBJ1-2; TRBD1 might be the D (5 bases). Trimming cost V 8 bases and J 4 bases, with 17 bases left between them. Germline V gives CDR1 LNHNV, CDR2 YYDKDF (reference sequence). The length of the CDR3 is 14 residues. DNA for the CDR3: TGTGCCACCGAGGGGCGGGGGACCGGCTATGGCTACACCTTC. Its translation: CATEGRGTGYGYTF.

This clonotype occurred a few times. The CDR3 DNA is TGCAGTGCTAGGGACAGGGTGAGGTACGAGCAGTACTTC. Protein product: CSARDRVRYEQYF. The rearrangement joins TRBV20-1 to TRBJ2-7; 8 bases map to TRBD1. Germline V gene lookup returns CDR1 DFQATT and CDR2 SNEGSKA (reference sequence). This CDR3 has 13 residues. The J segment lost 4 bases and the V segment lost 3 bases, leaving 5 bases of the junction unmatched.

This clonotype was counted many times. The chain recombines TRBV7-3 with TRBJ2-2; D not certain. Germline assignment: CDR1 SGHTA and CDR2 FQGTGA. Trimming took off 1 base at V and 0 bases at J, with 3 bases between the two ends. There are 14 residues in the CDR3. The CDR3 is CASSLRPNTGELFF. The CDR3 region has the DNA TGTGCCAGCAGCTTAAGGCCGAACACCGGGGAGCTGTTTTTT.

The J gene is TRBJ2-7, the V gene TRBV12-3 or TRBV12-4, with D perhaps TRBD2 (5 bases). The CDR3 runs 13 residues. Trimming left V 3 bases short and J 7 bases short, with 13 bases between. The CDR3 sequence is CASSFGGLGEQYV. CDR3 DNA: TGTGCCAGCAGTTTCGGCGGGCTGGGGGAGCAGTACGTC.

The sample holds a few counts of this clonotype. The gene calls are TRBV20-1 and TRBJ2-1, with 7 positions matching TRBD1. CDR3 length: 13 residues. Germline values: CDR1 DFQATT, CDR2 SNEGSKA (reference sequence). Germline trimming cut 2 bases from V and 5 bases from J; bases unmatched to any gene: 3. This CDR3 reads CSARRTGDNEQFF. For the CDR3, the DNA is TGCAGTGCTAGACGGACAGGAGACAATGAGCAGTTCTTC.

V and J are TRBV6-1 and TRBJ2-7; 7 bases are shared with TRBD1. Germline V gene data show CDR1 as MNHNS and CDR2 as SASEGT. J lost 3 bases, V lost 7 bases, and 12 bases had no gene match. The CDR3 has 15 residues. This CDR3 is CASIGTDQTSYEQYF. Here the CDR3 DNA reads TGTGCCAGCATCGGGACAGACCAAACGAGCTACGAGCAGTACTTC.

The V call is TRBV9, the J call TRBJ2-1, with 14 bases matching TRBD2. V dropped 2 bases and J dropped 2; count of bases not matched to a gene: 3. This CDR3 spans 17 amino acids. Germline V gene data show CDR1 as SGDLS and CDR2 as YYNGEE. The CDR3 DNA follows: TGTGCCAGCAGCGTCGGACTAGCGGGGGGCCCCTACAATGAGCAGTTCTTC. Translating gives CASSVGLAGGPYNEQFF.

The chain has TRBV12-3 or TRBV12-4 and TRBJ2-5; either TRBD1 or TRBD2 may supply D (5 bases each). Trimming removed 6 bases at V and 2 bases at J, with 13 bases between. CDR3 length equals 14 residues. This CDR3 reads CASSPGTEQETQYF. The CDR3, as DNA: TGTGCCAGCAGCCCCGGGACCGAGCAAGAGACCCAGTACTTC.

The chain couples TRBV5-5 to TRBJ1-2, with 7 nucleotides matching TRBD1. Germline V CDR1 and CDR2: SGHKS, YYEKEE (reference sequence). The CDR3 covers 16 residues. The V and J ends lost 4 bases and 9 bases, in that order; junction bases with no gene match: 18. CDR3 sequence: CASSPPPGTVYDSYTF. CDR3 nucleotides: TGTGCCAGCAGCCCGCCCCCCGGGACAGTTTATGATAGCTACACCTTC.

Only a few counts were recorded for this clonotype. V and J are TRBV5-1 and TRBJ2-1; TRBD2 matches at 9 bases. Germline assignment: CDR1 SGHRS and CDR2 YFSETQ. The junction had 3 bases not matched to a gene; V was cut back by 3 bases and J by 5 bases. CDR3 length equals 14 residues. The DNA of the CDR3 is TGCGCCAGCAGCTCTAGCGGGATAAACAATGAGCAGTTCTTC. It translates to CASSSSGINNEQFF.